The rows below give T cell receptor beta chains drawn from one sample of a study of blood T cells in healthy people across ages. TCRdb redid the calling of the 5' RACE reads with MiXCR, one entry per CDR3 protein. The profile shows 800,000 to 900,000 distinct CDR3 sequences, 60% to 80% of them singletons. Specimen: blood. The source of these receptors is a young man in good health. The CDR3 runs from the conserved cysteine through the conserved F or W. Each record gives: V gene, J gene, clone size, D gene, CDR3 DNA, CDR3 protein. A D gene is named only where the DNA matches it firmly. Clone size appears in some rows only: once, few, many, or a class for an expanded clone.

v_gene: TRBV29-1; j_gene: TRBJ2-4; abundance: few; d_gene: TRBD1; CDR3nt: TGCAGCGTCGAGGGACAGGGTAAAAACATTCAGTACTTC; CDR3aa: CSVEGQGKNIQYF
v_gene: TRBV6-5; j_gene: TRBJ1-5; abundance: -; d_gene: -; CDR3nt: TGTGCCAGCAGTTACTCAGGGCATCAGCCCCAGCATTTT; CDR3aa: CASSYSGHQPQHF
v_gene: TRBV29-1; j_gene: TRBJ1-1; abundance: few; d_gene: -; CDR3nt: -; CDR3aa: CSVGPGITEAFF
v_gene: TRBV29-1; j_gene: TRBJ2-7; abundance: once; d_gene: TRBD1; CDR3nt: TGCAGCATACGGGACAGGGGTTACGAGCAGTACTTC; CDR3aa: CSIRDRGYEQYF
v_gene: TRBV7-9; j_gene: TRBJ2-5; abundance: -; d_gene: -; CDR3nt: TGTGCCAGCAGCTTCGGCCGTTGGGAGACCCAGTACTTC; CDR3aa: CASSFGRWETQYF
v_gene: TRBV28; j_gene: TRBJ2-7; abundance: -; d_gene: TRBD2; CDR3nt: TGTGCCAGCAGTTTATCTGGGGGGGGAAAGATCTACGAGCAGTACTTC; CDR3aa: CASSLSGGGKIYEQYF
v_gene: TRBV28; j_gene: TRBJ1-2; abundance: few; d_gene: -; CDR3nt: TGTGCCAGCCTCCTCGAAAGCTACACCTTC; CDR3aa: CASLLESYTF
v_gene: TRBV28; j_gene: TRBJ1-4; abundance: -; d_gene: TRBD1; CDR3nt: TGTGCCAGCAGTAGGGACAGGGGGGCAACTAATGAAAAACTGTTTTTT; CDR3aa: CASSRDRGATNEKLFF
v_gene: TRBV7-3; j_gene: TRBJ2-1; abundance: -; d_gene: -; CDR3nt: TGTGCCAGCAGCTTAAGCGTCCATGAGCAGTTCTTC; CDR3aa: CASSLSVHEQFF
v_gene: TRBV4-2; j_gene: TRBJ2-1; abundance: few; d_gene: -; CDR3nt: TGTGCCAGCAGCCAACCAGAAGGGGGGTGGCGCAATGAGCAGTTCTTC; CDR3aa: CASSQPEGGWRNEQFF
v_gene: TRBV5-1; j_gene: TRBJ1-6; abundance: -; d_gene: -; CDR3nt: TGCGCCAGCAGCTTGGAACAGAGATCACCCCTCCACTTT; CDR3aa: CASSLEQRSPLHF
v_gene: TRBV2; j_gene: TRBJ1-1; abundance: -; d_gene: -; CDR3nt: TGTGCCAGCAGTGAAGGCCTGAACACTGAAGCTTTCTTT; CDR3aa: CASSEGLNTEAFF
v_gene: TRBV7-9; j_gene: TRBJ2-6; abundance: -; d_gene: -; CDR3nt: TGTGCCAGCAGCTTACGGGTAGCTGGGGCCAACGTCCTGACTTTC; CDR3aa: CASSLRVAGANVLTF
v_gene: TRBV5-5; j_gene: TRBJ2-1; abundance: -; d_gene: TRBD2; CDR3nt: TGTGCCAGCAGCTTGTTCGATAGCGGGAGGGCTTCGTTCTTC; CDR3aa: CASSLFDSGRASFF
v_gene: TRBV10-3; j_gene: TRBJ2-7; abundance: few; d_gene: TRBD1; CDR3nt: TGTGCCATCAGTGAACCCTGGGACAGGGGTACCTACGAGCAGTACTTC; CDR3aa: CAISEPWDRGTYEQYF
v_gene: TRBV7-2; j_gene: TRBJ2-3; abundance: -; d_gene: TRBD2; CDR3nt: TGTGCCAGCAGCTTAACCCCTATAGCGGGGGGCAGGGATACGCAGTATTTT; CDR3aa: CASSLTPIAGGRDTQYF
v_gene: TRBV9; j_gene: TRBJ2-5; abundance: -; d_gene: -; CDR3nt: TGTGCCAGCAGCGAATCCACAGAGACCCAGTACTTC; CDR3aa: CASSESTETQYF
v_gene: TRBV5-1; j_gene: TRBJ1-2; abundance: few; d_gene: -; CDR3nt: TGCGCCAGCAGCACCCAACAGGGAGGCTATGGCTACACCTTC; CDR3aa: CASSTQQGGYGYTF
v_gene: TRBV6-1; j_gene: TRBJ1-1; abundance: -; d_gene: TRBD1; CDR3nt: TGTGCCACCAGGGACAGGGCAAACACTGAAGCTTTCTTT; CDR3aa: CATRDRANTEAFF
v_gene: TRBV20-1; j_gene: TRBJ2-5; abundance: -; d_gene: TRBD2; CDR3nt: TGCAGTGCCGATCTGACTAGCGGGGGGGCCGGGGAGACCCAGTACTTC; CDR3aa: CSADLTSGGAGETQYF
v_gene: TRBV5-1; j_gene: TRBJ1-1; abundance: -; d_gene: -; CDR3nt: TGCGCCAGCAGCTCAGGACAGCGGAACACTGAAGCTTTCTTT; CDR3aa: CASSSGQRNTEAFF
v_gene: TRBV7-8; j_gene: TRBJ1-5; abundance: -; d_gene: -; CDR3nt: TGTGCCAGCAGCCACGACCACAGGCCCCAGCATTTT; CDR3aa: CASSHDHRPQHF
v_gene: TRBV4-2; j_gene: TRBJ2-1; abundance: -; d_gene: TRBD2; CDR3nt: TGTGCCAGCAACGCCCGGACTAGCGGGGGGAGCAATGAGCAGTTCTTC; CDR3aa: CASNARTSGGSNEQFF
v_gene: TRBV6-1; j_gene: TRBJ2-3; abundance: once; d_gene: -; CDR3nt: TGTGCCAGCAGTGAAGTCTTAAGAGATACGCAGTATTTT; CDR3aa: CASSEVLRDTQYF
v_gene: TRBV19; j_gene: TRBJ2-1; abundance: once; d_gene: TRBD2; CDR3nt: TGTGCCGTAGCAGGGACTAGCGGGAGGCCTTGTGAGCAGTTCTTC; CDR3aa: CAVAGTSGRPCEQFF
v_gene: TRBV4-3; j_gene: TRBJ2-7; abundance: few; d_gene: -; CDR3nt: TGCGCCAGCAGCCAAGATCGGTGGGGAGTTGCCTACGAGCAGTACTTC; CDR3aa: CASSQDRWGVAYEQYF
v_gene: TRBV3-1; j_gene: TRBJ2-6; abundance: -; d_gene: -; CDR3nt: TGTGCCAGCTGGGTTATCTCTGGGGCCAACGTCCTGACTTTC; CDR3aa: CASWVISGANVLTF
v_gene: TRBV20-1; j_gene: TRBJ2-7; abundance: -; d_gene: -; CDR3nt: TGCAGTGCTACCACAAACCGGGCCGCCTACGAGCAGTACTTC; CDR3aa: CSATTNRAAYEQYF
v_gene: TRBV4-3; j_gene: TRBJ2-3; abundance: few; d_gene: -; CDR3nt: TGCGCCAGCAGCCAAGATTATTTGCCAACAGATACGCAGTATTTT; CDR3aa: CASSQDYLPTDTQYF
v_gene: TRBV7-9; j_gene: TRBJ1-4; abundance: -; d_gene: -; CDR3nt: TGTGCCAGCAGCTTAGTTGCGGGGGGAAAACTGTTTTTT; CDR3aa: CASSLVAGGKLFF
v_gene: TRBV6-6; j_gene: TRBJ2-7; abundance: -; d_gene: -; CDR3nt: TGTGCCAGCAGTTATATTCCGGGCGAGCAGTACTTC; CDR3aa: CASSYIPGEQYF
v_gene: TRBV12-3/TRBV12-4; j_gene: TRBJ1-2; abundance: -; d_gene: -; CDR3nt: TGTGCCAGCAGTTTAGGCACAGAGGGAAGAAATGGCTACACCTTC; CDR3aa: CASSLGTEGRNGYTF
v_gene: TRBV7-2; j_gene: TRBJ1-2; abundance: -; d_gene: TRBD1; CDR3nt: TGTGCCAGCAGCTTATCCCCGGGACAGGGCAACTATGGCTACACCTTC; CDR3aa: CASSLSPGQGNYGYTF
v_gene: TRBV7-2; j_gene: TRBJ2-3; abundance: -; d_gene: -; CDR3nt: TGTGCCAGCAGCTTATTGGCCCCCCCGGATACGCAGTATTTT; CDR3aa: CASSLLAPPDTQYF
v_gene: TRBV7-3; j_gene: TRBJ2-1; abundance: -; d_gene: TRBD1; CDR3nt: TGTGCCAGCAGCGCCAGGGGGATTTACAATGAGCAGTTCTTC; CDR3aa: CASSARGIYNEQFF
v_gene: TRBV29-1; j_gene: TRBJ1-5; abundance: -; d_gene: TRBD1; CDR3nt: TGCAGCGTAGTTGACCGGGACAGGGACGATCAGCCCCAGCATTTT; CDR3aa: CSVVDRDRDDQPQHF
v_gene: TRBV7-3; j_gene: TRBJ2-1; abundance: -; d_gene: TRBD2; CDR3nt: TGTGCCAGCAGCATTACCGGGACTAGCGGGGGCGTCCAGCAGTGGTTCTTC; CDR3aa: CASSITGTSGGVQQWFF
v_gene: TRBV25-1; j_gene: TRBJ2-6; abundance: few; d_gene: TRBD1; CDR3nt: TGTGCCAGCAGTGACGGGACAGGGAATGCTGGGGCCAACGTCCTGACTTTC; CDR3aa: CASSDGTGNAGANVLTF
v_gene: TRBV27; j_gene: TRBJ2-1; abundance: -; d_gene: -; CDR3nt: TGTGCCAGCAGTCCCCGTTCAGGGCGGAATGAGCAGTTCTTC; CDR3aa: CASSPRSGRNEQFF
v_gene: TRBV6-6; j_gene: TRBJ2-4; abundance: -; d_gene: -; CDR3nt: TGTGCCAGCAAACAAGGGGGGAACATTCAGTACTTC; CDR3aa: CASKQGGNIQYF
v_gene: TRBV6-1; j_gene: TRBJ1-2; abundance: -; d_gene: -; CDR3nt: TGTGCCAGCAGAGAACAGTCCTATGGCTACACCTTC; CDR3aa: CASREQSYGYTF